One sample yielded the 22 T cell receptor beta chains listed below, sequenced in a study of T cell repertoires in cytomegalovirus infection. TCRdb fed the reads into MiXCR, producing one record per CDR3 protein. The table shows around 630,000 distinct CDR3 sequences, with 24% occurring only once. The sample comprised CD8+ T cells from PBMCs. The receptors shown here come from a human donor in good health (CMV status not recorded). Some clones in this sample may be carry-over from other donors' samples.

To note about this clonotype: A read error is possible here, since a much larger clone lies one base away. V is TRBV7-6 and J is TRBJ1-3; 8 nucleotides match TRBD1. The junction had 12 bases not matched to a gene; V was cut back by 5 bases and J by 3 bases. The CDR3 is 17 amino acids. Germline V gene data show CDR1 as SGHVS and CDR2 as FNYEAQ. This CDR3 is CASSPGQVYLNGNTIYF. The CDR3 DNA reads TGTGCCAGCAGCCCGGGACAGGTCTATTTAAATGGAAACACCATATATTTT.

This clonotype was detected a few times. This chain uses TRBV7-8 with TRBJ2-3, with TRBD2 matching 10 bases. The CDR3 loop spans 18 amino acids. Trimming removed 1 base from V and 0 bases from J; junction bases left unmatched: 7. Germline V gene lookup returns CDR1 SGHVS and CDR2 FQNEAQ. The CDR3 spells CASSLVASGGVSTDTQYF. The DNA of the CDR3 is TGTGCCAGCAGCTTAGTGGCTAGCGGGGGAGTTAGCACAGATACGCAGTATTTT.

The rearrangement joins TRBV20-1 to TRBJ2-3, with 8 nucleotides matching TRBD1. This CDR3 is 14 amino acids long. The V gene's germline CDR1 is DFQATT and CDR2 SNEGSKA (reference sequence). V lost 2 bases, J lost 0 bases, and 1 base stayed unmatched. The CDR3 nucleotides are TGCAGTGCTAGATGGACAGGGAGCACAGATACGCAGTATTTT. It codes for CSARWTGSTDTQYF.

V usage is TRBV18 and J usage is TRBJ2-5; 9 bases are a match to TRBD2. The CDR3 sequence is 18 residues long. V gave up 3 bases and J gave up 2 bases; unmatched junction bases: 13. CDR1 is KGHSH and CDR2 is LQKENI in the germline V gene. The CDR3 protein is CASSPPAYSGGQQETQYF. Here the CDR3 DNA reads TGTGCCAGCTCACCTCCCGCCTATAGCGGGGGCCAACAAGAGACCCAGTACTTC.

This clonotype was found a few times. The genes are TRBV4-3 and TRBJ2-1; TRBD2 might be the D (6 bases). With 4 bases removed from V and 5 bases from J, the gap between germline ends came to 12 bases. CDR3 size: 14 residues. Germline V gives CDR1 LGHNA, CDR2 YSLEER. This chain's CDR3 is CASSRWGLNNEQFF. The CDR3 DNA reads TGCGCCAGCAGCCGGTGGGGACTCAACAATGAGCAGTTCTTC.

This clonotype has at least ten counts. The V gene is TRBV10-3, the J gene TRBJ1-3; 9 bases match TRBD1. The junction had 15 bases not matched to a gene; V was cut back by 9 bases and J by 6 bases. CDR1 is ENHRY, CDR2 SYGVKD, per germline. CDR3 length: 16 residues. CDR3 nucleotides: TGTGCCATTTTAACACTAGCACAGGGGGCGGAAAACACCATATATTTT. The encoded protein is CAILTLAQGAENTIYF.

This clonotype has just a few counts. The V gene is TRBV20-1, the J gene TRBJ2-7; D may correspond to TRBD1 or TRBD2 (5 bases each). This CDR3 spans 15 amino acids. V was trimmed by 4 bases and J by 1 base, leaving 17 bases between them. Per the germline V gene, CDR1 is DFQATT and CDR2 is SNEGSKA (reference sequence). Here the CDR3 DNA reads TGCAGTGCTATGGGACGGGAAGAATTTTCCTACGAGCAGTACGTC. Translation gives CSAMGREEFSYEQYV.

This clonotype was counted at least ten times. The CDR3 loop is CASSFHGELFF. CDR3 DNA: TGTGCCAGCAGTTTTCACGGGGAGCTGTTTTTT. V usage is TRBV6-5 and J usage is TRBJ2-2; D gene unclear. V lost 4 bases and J 7 bases, leaving 4 bases between the germline ends. CDR1 is MNHEY, CDR2 SVGAGI, per germline. The CDR3 loop spans 11 amino acids.

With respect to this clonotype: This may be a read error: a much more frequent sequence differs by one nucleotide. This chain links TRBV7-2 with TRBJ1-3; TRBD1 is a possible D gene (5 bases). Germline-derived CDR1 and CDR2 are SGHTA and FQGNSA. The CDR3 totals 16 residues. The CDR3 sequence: CANSLVRGGSGNTIYF. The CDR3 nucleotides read TGTGCCAACAGCTTAGTGAGGGGAGGATCTGGAAACACCATATATTTT.

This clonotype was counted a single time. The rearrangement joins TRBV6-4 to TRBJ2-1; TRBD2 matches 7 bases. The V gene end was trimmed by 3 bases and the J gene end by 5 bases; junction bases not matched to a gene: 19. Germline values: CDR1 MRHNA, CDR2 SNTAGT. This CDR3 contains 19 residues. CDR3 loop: CASSEWVDVGLAVNNEQFF. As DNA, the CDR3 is TGTGCCAGCAGTGAATGGGTCGATGTGGGTCTAGCGGTAAACAATGAGCAGTTCTTC.

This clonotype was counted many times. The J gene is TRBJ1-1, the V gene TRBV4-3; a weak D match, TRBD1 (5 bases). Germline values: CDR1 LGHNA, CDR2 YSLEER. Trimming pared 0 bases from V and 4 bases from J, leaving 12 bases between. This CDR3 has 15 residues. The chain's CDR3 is CASSQEGGTGTEAFF. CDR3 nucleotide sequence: TGCGCCAGCAGCCAAGAAGGCGGGACGGGCACTGAAGCTTTCTTT.

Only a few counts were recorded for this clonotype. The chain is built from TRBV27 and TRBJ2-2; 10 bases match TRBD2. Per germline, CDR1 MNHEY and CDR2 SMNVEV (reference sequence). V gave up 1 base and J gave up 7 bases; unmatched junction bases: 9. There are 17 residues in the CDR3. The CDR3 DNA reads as TGTGCCAGCAGTTTATATCAAAGCGGGGGGGCCTACGGGGAGCTGTTTTTT. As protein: CASSLYQSGGAYGELFF.

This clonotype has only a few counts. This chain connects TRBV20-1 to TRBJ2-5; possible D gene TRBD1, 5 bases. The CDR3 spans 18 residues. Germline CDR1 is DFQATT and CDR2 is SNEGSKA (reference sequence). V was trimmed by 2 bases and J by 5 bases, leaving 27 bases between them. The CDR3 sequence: CSARHKTTVPGPRETQYF. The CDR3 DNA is TGCAGTGCTAGACACAAAACGACAGTACCTGGGCCACGGGAGACCCAGTACTTC.

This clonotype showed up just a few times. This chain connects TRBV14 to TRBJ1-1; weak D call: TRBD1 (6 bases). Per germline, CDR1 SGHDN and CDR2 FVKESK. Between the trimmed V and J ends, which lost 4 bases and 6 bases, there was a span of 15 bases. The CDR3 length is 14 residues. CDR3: CASSPWGAVAEAFF. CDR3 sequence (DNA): TGTGCCAGCAGCCCCTGGGGGGCTGTCGCTGAAGCTTTCTTT.

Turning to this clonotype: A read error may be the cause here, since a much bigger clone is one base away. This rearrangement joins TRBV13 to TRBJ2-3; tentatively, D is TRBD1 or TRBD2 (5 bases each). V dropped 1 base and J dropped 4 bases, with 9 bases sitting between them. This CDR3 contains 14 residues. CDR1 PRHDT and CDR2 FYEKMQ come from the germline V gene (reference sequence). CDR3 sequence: CASSLAGLPDTQYF. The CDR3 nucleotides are TGTGCCAGCAGCTTAGCGGGGCTCCCAGATACGCAGTATTTT.

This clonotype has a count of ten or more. This CDR3 reads CASSYSKAGSYEQYV. In DNA form, the CDR3 reads TGTGCCAGCAGTTACTCGAAGGCAGGATCCTACGAGCAGTACGTC. The chain carries TRBV6-2 or TRBV6-3 and TRBJ2-7; the D is unclear. There are 15 residues in the CDR3. Germline-derived CDR1 and CDR2 are MNHEY and SVGEGT. The V end was cut by 0 bases, the J end by 1 base, with 10 bases between.

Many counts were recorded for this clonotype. The CDR3 DNA sequence: TGCGCCAGCAGCTTGCTTCCAGAAACGGCTCTTGGCTACACCTTC. Translating it yields CASSLLPETALGYTF. This sequence joins TRBV5-1 and TRBJ1-2, with D unresolved. The CDR3 sequence is 15 residues long. CDR1 and CDR2 from the germline V gene are SGHRS and YFSETQ. V was clipped by 1 base and J by 7 bases, with 17 bases between them. The full variable domain, in which reference TRBV5-1 and TRBJ1-2 provide the parts outside the CDR3, is KAGVTQTPRYLIKTRGQQVTLSCSPISGHRSVSWYQQTPGQGLQFLFEYFSETQRNKGNFPGRFSGRQFSNSRSEMNVSTLELGDSALYLCASSLLPETALGYTFGSGTRLTVV.

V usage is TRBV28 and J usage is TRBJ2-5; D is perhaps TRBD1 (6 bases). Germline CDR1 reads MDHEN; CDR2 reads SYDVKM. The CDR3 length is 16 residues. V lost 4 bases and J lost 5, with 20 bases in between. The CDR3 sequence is CASSSLVTGGSETQYF. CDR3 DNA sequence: TGTGCCAGCAGTTCACTTGTGACAGGAGGATCTGAGACCCAGTACTTC.

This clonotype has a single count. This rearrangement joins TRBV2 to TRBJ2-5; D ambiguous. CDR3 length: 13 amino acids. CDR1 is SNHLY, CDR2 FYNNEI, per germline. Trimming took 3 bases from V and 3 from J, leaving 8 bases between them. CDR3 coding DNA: TGTGCCAGCAGTGATTACAGAAAAGAGACCCAGTACTTC. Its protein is CASSDYRKETQYF.

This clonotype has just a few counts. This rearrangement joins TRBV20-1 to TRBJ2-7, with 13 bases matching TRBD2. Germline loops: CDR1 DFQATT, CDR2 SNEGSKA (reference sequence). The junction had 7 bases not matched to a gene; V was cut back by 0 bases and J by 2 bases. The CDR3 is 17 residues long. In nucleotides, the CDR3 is TGCAGTGCTAGAGATGGGGTACTAGCGGGGGGGACCTACGAGCAGTACTTC. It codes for CSARDGVLAGGTYEQYF.

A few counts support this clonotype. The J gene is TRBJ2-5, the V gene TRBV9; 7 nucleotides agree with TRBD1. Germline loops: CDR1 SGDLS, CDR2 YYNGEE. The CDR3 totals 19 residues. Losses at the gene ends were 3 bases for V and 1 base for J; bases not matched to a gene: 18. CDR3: CASSASPGTAPIFQETQYF. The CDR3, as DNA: TGTGCCAGCAGCGCCTCACCCGGGACAGCCCCTATTTTCCAAGAGACCCAGTACTTC.

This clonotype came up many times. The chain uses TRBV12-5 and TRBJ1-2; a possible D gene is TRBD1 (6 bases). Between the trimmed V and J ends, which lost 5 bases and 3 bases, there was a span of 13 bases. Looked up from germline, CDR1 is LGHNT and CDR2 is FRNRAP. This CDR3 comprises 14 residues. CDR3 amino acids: CASGTRGGDYGYTF. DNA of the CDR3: TGTGCTAGTGGTACCCGAGGGGGAGACTATGGCTACACCTTC.